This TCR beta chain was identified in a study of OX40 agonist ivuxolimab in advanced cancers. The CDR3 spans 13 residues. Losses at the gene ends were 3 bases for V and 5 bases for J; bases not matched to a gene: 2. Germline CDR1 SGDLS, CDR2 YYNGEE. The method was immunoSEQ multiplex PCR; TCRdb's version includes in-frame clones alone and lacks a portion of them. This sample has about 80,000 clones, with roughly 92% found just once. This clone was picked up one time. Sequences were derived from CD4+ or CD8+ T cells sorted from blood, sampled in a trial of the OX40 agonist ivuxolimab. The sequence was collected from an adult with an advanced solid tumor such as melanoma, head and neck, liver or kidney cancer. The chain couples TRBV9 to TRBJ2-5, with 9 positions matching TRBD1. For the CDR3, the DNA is TGTGCCAGCAGCGGACAGGGGGAGGAGACCCAGTACTTC. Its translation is CASSGQGEETQYF.